This T cell receptor beta chain was sequenced for a study of CD8 T cells in Susac syndrome. From blood CD8+ and CD4+ T cells, the TCR beta chain was sequenced. Reverse transcription of roughly 0.5 to 1 ug RNA was carried out with random hexamers. The method of amplification for TCR beta CDR3 was immunoSEQ multiplex PCR, covering 54 Vbeta and 13 Jbeta. Each CDR3 protein is one row after TCRdb ran MiXCR on the immunoSEQ multiplex PCR reads. Among some 200,000 distinct CDR3 sequences, nearly 97% were seen once, and the ten largest hold roughly 0.093%. CDR3 length equals 16 residues. The germline CDR1 and CDR2 sequences are KGHSH and LQKENI. Trimming shortened V by 6 bases and J by 5 bases, and 20 bases separated the two germline ends.

The chain recombines TRBV18 with TRBJ2-1; D may be TRBD1 (5 bases). The source material was CD4+ T cells from PBMCs. This receptor was obtained from a human donor with Susac syndrome. The CDR3 DNA reads as TGTGCCAGCTCTCGCAACCCCACAGGCGCTAACAATGAGCAGTTCTTC. This encodes CASSRNPTGANNEQFF.